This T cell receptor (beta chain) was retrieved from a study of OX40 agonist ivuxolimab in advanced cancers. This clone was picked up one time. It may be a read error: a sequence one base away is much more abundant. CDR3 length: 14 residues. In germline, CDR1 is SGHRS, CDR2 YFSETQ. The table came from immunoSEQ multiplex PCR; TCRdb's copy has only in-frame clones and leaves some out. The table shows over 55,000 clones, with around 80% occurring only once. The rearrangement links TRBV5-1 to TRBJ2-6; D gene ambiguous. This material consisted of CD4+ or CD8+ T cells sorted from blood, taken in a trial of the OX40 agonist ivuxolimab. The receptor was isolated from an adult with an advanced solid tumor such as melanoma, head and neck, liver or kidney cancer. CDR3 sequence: CAGSRSTGANVLTF. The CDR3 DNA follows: TGCGCCGGCAGCAGGAGTACTGGGGCCAACGTCCTGACTTTC.